Listed below are T cell receptor beta chains from one sample, sequenced in a study of cytomegalovirus exposure and HLA in healthy donors. The method was immunoSEQ multiplex PCR; TCRdb's version includes in-frame clones alone and lacks a portion of them. In the table there are 200,000 or so clones, more than 75% of which are singletons. Material for sequencing was PBMCs. The receptors here all came from a man aged 25 to 45 in good health and CMV-seronegative. Each CDR3 is given with its conserved first and last residue. A D gene is named only where the DNA matches it firmly. Part of the rows lack a size; the others show once, few, many or a class for expanded clones.

j_call: TRBJ1-4
d_call: TRBD1
v_call: TRBV2
clone_size: NA
cdr3_nt: TGTGCCAGCAGACTAGGACAGGGGGTATCTAATGAAAAACTGTTTTTT
cdr3_aa: CASRLGQGVSNEKLFF

j_call: TRBJ2-5
d_call: TRBD1
v_call: TRBV10-3
clone_size: NA
cdr3_nt: TGTGCCATCAGTGGCAAACAGGGGACGAGGAGCCAAGAGACCCAGTACTTC
cdr3_aa: CAISGKQGTRSQETQYF

j_call: TRBJ2-1
d_call: TRBD1
v_call: TRBV11-2
clone_size: NA
cdr3_nt: TGTGCCAGCAGCTTTTTTGGGACAGGGGGCTACAATGAGCAGTTCTTC
cdr3_aa: CASSFFGTGGYNEQFF

j_call: TRBJ2-5
d_call: NA
v_call: TRBV10-3
clone_size: NA
cdr3_nt: TGTGCCATCAGTGAGTCGGCCCGTGAGACCCAGTACTTC
cdr3_aa: CAISESARETQYF

j_call: TRBJ2-1
d_call: TRBD2
v_call: TRBV4-1
clone_size: once
cdr3_nt: TGCGCCAGCAGCCAAGATCCTAGCGGGAGATGGTACAATGAGCAGTTCTTC
cdr3_aa: CASSQDPSGRWYNEQFF

j_call: TRBJ1-1
d_call: NA
v_call: TRBV10-2
clone_size: NA
cdr3_nt: TGCGCCAGTCAGGGAGGAACAGAGGGACTCTTGAACACTGAAGCTTTCTTT
cdr3_aa: CASQGGTEGLLNTEAFF

j_call: TRBJ2-7
d_call: NA
v_call: TRBV5-4
clone_size: NA
cdr3_nt: TGTGCCAGCAGCTTTGGGGGACTTACCTACGAGCAGTACTTC
cdr3_aa: CASSFGGLTYEQYF

j_call: TRBJ2-5
d_call: NA
v_call: TRBV11-3
clone_size: NA
cdr3_nt: TGTGCCAGCAGCTTATCGACTGCTCTAGGAGAAGAGACCCAGTACTTC
cdr3_aa: CASSLSTALGEETQYF

j_call: TRBJ2-3
d_call: NA
v_call: TRBV6-1
clone_size: NA
cdr3_nt: TGTGCCAGCAGCCCGTTTCGCACAGATACGCAGTATTTT
cdr3_aa: CASSPFRTDTQYF

j_call: TRBJ2-6
d_call: NA
v_call: TRBV6-6
clone_size: once
cdr3_nt: TGTGCCAGTCGGTCGGGGGGCGGATCTGGGGCCAACGTCCTGACTTTC
cdr3_aa: CASRSGGGSGANVLTF

j_call: TRBJ1-1
d_call: TRBD1
v_call: TRBV5-1
clone_size: once
cdr3_nt: TGCGCCAGCAGCCTGGGACAGGCCCCTGAAGCTTTCTTT
cdr3_aa: CASSLGQAPEAFF

j_call: TRBJ2-7
d_call: TRBD1
v_call: TRBV27
clone_size: NA
cdr3_nt: TGTGCCAGCAGTTATACAGGGGGAGGCAGCTACGAGCAGTACTTC
cdr3_aa: CASSYTGGGSYEQYF

j_call: TRBJ2-1
d_call: TRBD2
v_call: TRBV27
clone_size: few
cdr3_nt: TGTGCCAGCAGTTTGGCCTCACTAGCGACTAATGAGCAGTTCTTC
cdr3_aa: CASSLASLATNEQFF

j_call: TRBJ1-2
d_call: TRBD1
v_call: TRBV27
clone_size: NA
cdr3_nt: TGTGCCAGCAGCGATACCAGGACAGGGGACTATGGCTACACCTTC
cdr3_aa: CASSDTRTGDYGYTF

j_call: TRBJ2-2
d_call: NA
v_call: TRBV25-1
clone_size: NA
cdr3_nt: TGTGCCAGCATGACAGGCCCGGACGGGGAGCTGTTTTTT
cdr3_aa: CASMTGPDGELFF

j_call: TRBJ2-3
d_call: NA
v_call: TRBV10-3
clone_size: NA
cdr3_nt: TGTGCCATCAGCTCAAAACCTAGCAGGTCTGTCCCACACGAGGCAGATACGCAGTATTTT
cdr3_aa: CAISSKPSRSVPHEADTQYF

j_call: TRBJ2-2
d_call: TRBD1
v_call: TRBV6-5
clone_size: NA
cdr3_nt: TGTGCCAGCCGGCGGGGACAGGGCCACGGGGAGCTGTTTTTT
cdr3_aa: CASRRGQGHGELFF

j_call: TRBJ1-5
d_call: NA
v_call: TRBV27
clone_size: NA
cdr3_nt: TGTGCCAGCAGTTTAAGCAGGGGCAGGCAGCCCCAGCATTTT
cdr3_aa: CASSLSRGRQPQHF

j_call: TRBJ2-1
d_call: TRBD2
v_call: TRBV7-9
clone_size: NA
cdr3_nt: TGTGCCAGCAGCTCTGGAACCGGGACTAGCGGCAGACAGTTCTTC
cdr3_aa: CASSSGTGTSGRQFF

j_call: TRBJ2-7
d_call: TRBD2
v_call: TRBV5-1
clone_size: NA
cdr3_nt: TGCGCCAGCAGCTTGACTCTAGCGGGAGTGGGTTACGAGCAGTACTTC
cdr3_aa: CASSLTLAGVGYEQYF

j_call: TRBJ2-3
d_call: NA
v_call: TRBV27
clone_size: NA
cdr3_nt: TGTGCCAGCAGTTCGGATGGGACTAGCACAGATACGCAGTATTTT
cdr3_aa: CASSSDGTSTDTQYF

j_call: TRBJ2-2
d_call: TRBD2
v_call: TRBV6-5
clone_size: NA
cdr3_nt: TGTGCCACCTACCGGGGGGGGGCCGGGGAGCTGTTTTTT
cdr3_aa: CATYRGGAGELFF

j_call: TRBJ1-1
d_call: NA
v_call: TRBV21-1
clone_size: NA
cdr3_nt: TGTGCCAGCAGCTGGGGGGGGCTTGGTCAGCCTGAAGCTTTCTTT
cdr3_aa: CASSWGGLGQPEAFF

j_call: TRBJ2-7
d_call: NA
v_call: TRBV19
clone_size: NA
cdr3_nt: TGTGCCAGTAGTCCCGTGGAGTTGGTTTACGAGCAGTACTTC
cdr3_aa: CASSPVELVYEQYF

j_call: TRBJ1-1
d_call: NA
v_call: TRBV29-1
clone_size: NA
cdr3_nt: TGCAGCGTTGAATCAGGGGTTACTGAAGCTTTCTTT
cdr3_aa: CSVESGVTEAFF

j_call: TRBJ1-2
d_call: TRBD1
v_call: TRBV19
clone_size: once
cdr3_nt: TGTGCCAGTTCGGGACAGGGGTTTTTAGGCTACACCTTC
cdr3_aa: CASSGQGFLGYTF

j_call: TRBJ1-5
d_call: NA
v_call: TRBV5-8
clone_size: once
cdr3_nt: TGTGCCAGCCAGGGGCCTCCAACCATATGGCCCCAGCATTTT
cdr3_aa: CASQGPPTIWPQHF

j_call: TRBJ1-1
d_call: NA
v_call: TRBV5-4
clone_size: NA
cdr3_nt: TGTGCCAGCAGTTCAAGGCGACTCTGGAACACTGAAGCTTTCTTT
cdr3_aa: CASSSRRLWNTEAFF

j_call: TRBJ2-4
d_call: NA
v_call: TRBV29-1
clone_size: NA
cdr3_nt: TGCAGCGTATCCCAGGGCCAGTTAATAGCCAAAAACATTCAGTACTTC
cdr3_aa: CSVSQGQLIAKNIQYF

j_call: TRBJ2-7
d_call: TRBD2
v_call: TRBV7-9
clone_size: once
cdr3_nt: TGTTCCAGCAGCTCCACGATGCTGGCGGGAGGTTACGAGCAGTACTTC
cdr3_aa: CSSSSTMLAGGYEQYF

j_call: TRBJ1-4
d_call: NA
v_call: TRBV6-5
clone_size: once
cdr3_nt: TGTGCCAGCAGTCCGCCAGATGCAACTAATGAAAAACTGTTTTTT
cdr3_aa: CASSPPDATNEKLFF

j_call: TRBJ2-3
d_call: NA
v_call: TRBV6-1
clone_size: few
cdr3_nt: TGTGCCAGCAGTGAAGTCTCAGGGGGCACAGATACGCAGTATTTT
cdr3_aa: CASSEVSGGTDTQYF

j_call: TRBJ1-5
d_call: TRBD1
v_call: TRBV6-6
clone_size: NA
cdr3_nt: TGTGCCAGCAGCAGCGGACAGGGTGCCCAGCCCCAGCATTTT
cdr3_aa: CASSSGQGAQPQHF

j_call: TRBJ2-5
d_call: NA
v_call: TRBV19
clone_size: NA
cdr3_nt: TGTGCCAGTAGTACCCTAACTAGTTTTCAAGAGACCCAGTACTTC
cdr3_aa: CASSTLTSFQETQYF

j_call: TRBJ2-3
d_call: NA
v_call: TRBV18
clone_size: NA
cdr3_nt: TGTGCCAGCTCACCACCCCTCCAGGGGCACACAGATACGCAGTATTTT
cdr3_aa: CASSPPLQGHTDTQYF

j_call: TRBJ2-7
d_call: TRBD2
v_call: TRBV6-5
clone_size: NA
cdr3_nt: TGTGCCAGCAGCCGCGGGAGGCTAGGACCCTACGAGCAGTACTTC
cdr3_aa: CASSRGRLGPYEQYF

j_call: TRBJ2-7
d_call: TRBD1
v_call: TRBV27
clone_size: NA
cdr3_nt: TGTGCCAGCAGTTGGAGACGATCCGGGACAGGGGGCCTCTTCTACGAGCAGTACTTC
cdr3_aa: CASSWRRSGTGGLFYEQYF

j_call: TRBJ1-6
d_call: TRBD1
v_call: TRBV19
clone_size: NA
cdr3_nt: TGTGCCAGTACCAAGACCGGGACAGGGGTGCATTCACCCCTCCACTTT
cdr3_aa: CASTKTGTGVHSPLHF

j_call: TRBJ1-4
d_call: NA
v_call: TRBV5-1
clone_size: NA
cdr3_nt: TGCGCCAGCAGCTTGCTTGGGGGGACAACTAATGAAAAACTGTTTTTT
cdr3_aa: CASSLLGGTTNEKLFF

j_call: TRBJ1-1
d_call: NA
v_call: TRBV29-1
clone_size: NA
cdr3_nt: TGCAGCGTTGTAACAGGGTTTAAGGCCACTGAAGCTTTCTTT
cdr3_aa: CSVVTGFKATEAFF

j_call: TRBJ1-2
d_call: TRBD1
v_call: TRBV6-5
clone_size: NA
cdr3_nt: TGTGCCAGCAGTTACTCGGTGGGACAGGGGGCTCCTGGCTACACCTTC
cdr3_aa: CASSYSVGQGAPGYTF

j_call: TRBJ2-7
d_call: NA
v_call: TRBV7-6
clone_size: NA
cdr3_nt: TGTGCCAGCAGCCTACCTGGTCTGGAGCAGTACTTC
cdr3_aa: CASSLPGLEQYF

j_call: TRBJ1-2
d_call: NA
v_call: TRBV11-2
clone_size: NA
cdr3_nt: TGTGCCAGCAGCTTCAGGGGAGGGTATGGCTACACCTTC
cdr3_aa: CASSFRGGYGYTF

j_call: TRBJ1-1
d_call: TRBD1
v_call: TRBV28
clone_size: NA
cdr3_nt: TGTGCCAGCAGCCAGGAAGGGGGCCCCTTTGGAGCTTTCTTT
cdr3_aa: CASSQEGGPFGAFF

j_call: TRBJ1-3
d_call: TRBD1
v_call: TRBV7-2
clone_size: NA
cdr3_nt: TGTGCCAGCAGCTTAGGAGCAGGGGGCCTGGGAGGAAACACCATATATTTT
cdr3_aa: CASSLGAGGLGGNTIYF

j_call: TRBJ1-5
d_call: NA
v_call: TRBV19
clone_size: NA
cdr3_nt: TGTGCCACCAAGCTTCTATCGCAGGGGAATCAGCCCCAGCATTTT
cdr3_aa: CATKLLSQGNQPQHF

j_call: TRBJ2-4
d_call: NA
v_call: TRBV5-1
clone_size: once
cdr3_nt: TGCGCCAGCAGCCTTTCCTTAGCCAAAAACATTCAGTACTTC
cdr3_aa: CASSLSLAKNIQYF

j_call: TRBJ2-7
d_call: NA
v_call: TRBV5-8
clone_size: NA
cdr3_nt: TGTGCCAGCAGCTTGTTGGGGGCAGGGTACGGCGAGCAGTACTTC
cdr3_aa: CASSLLGAGYGEQYF

j_call: TRBJ2-7
d_call: NA
v_call: TRBV10-1
clone_size: NA
cdr3_nt: TGCGCCAGCAGTGCTAGCCCCCCTCCGGAGCGGTTCTCCTACGAGCAGTACTTC
cdr3_aa: CASSASPPPERFSYEQYF

j_call: TRBJ1-2
d_call: TRBD1
v_call: TRBV6-5
clone_size: NA
cdr3_nt: TGTGCCAGCAGTTACTCCGGACAGGGAGATGGCTACACCTTC
cdr3_aa: CASSYSGQGDGYTF

j_call: TRBJ2-7
d_call: NA
v_call: TRBV2
clone_size: NA
cdr3_nt: TGTGCCAGCAGTTTGACCCAGTTGCCAGGTACCTACGAGCAGTACTTC
cdr3_aa: CASSLTQLPGTYEQYF

j_call: TRBJ2-5
d_call: TRBD1
v_call: TRBV7-2
clone_size: NA
cdr3_nt: TGTGCCAGCAGCTCTGGCGGGACAGGGGATCTAGAAGAGACCCAGTACTTC
cdr3_aa: CASSSGGTGDLEETQYF

j_call: TRBJ2-3
d_call: NA
v_call: TRBV10-3
clone_size: NA
cdr3_nt: TGTGCCATCAGTGAGTCGGGGAGTATCCTATCCCTGAGCACAGATACGCAGTATTTT
cdr3_aa: CAISESGSILSLSTDTQYF

j_call: TRBJ1-2
d_call: TRBD1
v_call: TRBV7-9
clone_size: NA
cdr3_nt: TGTGCCAGCAGCTTATCCGGGACAGGGGGATCCTATGGCTACACCTTC
cdr3_aa: CASSLSGTGGSYGYTF

j_call: TRBJ2-5
d_call: TRBD2
v_call: TRBV27
clone_size: once
cdr3_nt: TGTGCCAGCAGTTTAACGGGGGGCCAAGAGACCCAGTACTTC
cdr3_aa: CASSLTGGQETQYF